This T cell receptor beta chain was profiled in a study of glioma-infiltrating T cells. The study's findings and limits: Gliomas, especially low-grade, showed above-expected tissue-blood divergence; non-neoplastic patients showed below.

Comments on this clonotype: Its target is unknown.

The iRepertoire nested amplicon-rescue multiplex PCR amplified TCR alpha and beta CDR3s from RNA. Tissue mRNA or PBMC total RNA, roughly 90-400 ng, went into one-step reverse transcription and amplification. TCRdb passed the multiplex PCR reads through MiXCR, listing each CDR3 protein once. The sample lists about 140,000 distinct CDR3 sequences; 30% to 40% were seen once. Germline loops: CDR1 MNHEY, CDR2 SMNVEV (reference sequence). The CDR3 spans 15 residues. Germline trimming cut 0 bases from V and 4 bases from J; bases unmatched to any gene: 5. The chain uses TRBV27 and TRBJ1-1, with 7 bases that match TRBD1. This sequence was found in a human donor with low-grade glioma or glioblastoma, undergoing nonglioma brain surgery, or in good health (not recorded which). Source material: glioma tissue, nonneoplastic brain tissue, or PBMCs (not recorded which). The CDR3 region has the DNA TGTGCCAGCAGTTTATCGAGGCAGGGGGGCACTGAAGCTTTCTTT. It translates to CASSLSRQGGTEAFF.